This record looks at one T cell receptor (beta chain) sequence and its context. The antigen it binds to is not known. It has no much larger one-base neighbor in the sample; base qualities were not kept. V sheds 3 bases and J sheds 5 bases, leaving 10 bases between their ends. The CDR3 goes from the cysteine to the phenylalanine over 13 residues. CDR3 DNA is the only sequence kept; it has 39 bases, read in frame from the first base. From a lookup of the germline V gene (reference sequence), CDR1 and CDR2 are SGHAT and FQDESV. According to the study, the label for this sample's time point signals: baseline before first vaccination. Vaccinee samples were obtained from the UK trials COV001 and COV002, which included a single-blind randomized controlled phase 2/3 trial of AZD1222 (ChAdOx1 nCoV-19) in healthy adults. Trial participant PBMC samples were collected at day 0 and day 28 after the second dose for TCRbeta chain sequencing.

The sample originates from a study of T cell responses to AZD1222 COVID-19 vaccine (dated by TCRdb to about 2021). For the wider study: AZD1222 recipients given second doses at about 4 weeks or at about 12 weeks were pooled, since spike-specific TCR depth and breadth were not found to differ between the two schedules. Enrollment into the trials was organized by age into subgroups of 18-55, 56-69 and 70-plus years, and those subgroups contained approximately 150, 30 and 60 TCR-sequenced participants, respectively. TCR sequencing covered some 240 trial participants: about 210 given two doses of AZD1222 and around 26 given two doses of MenACWY control vaccine.

The CDR3 regions of human TCRbeta chains were subjected to immunosequencing. In the paper's pipeline: Repertoire TCRs were matched against a reference library of SARS-CoV-2-specific TCRs generated with the MIRA antigen-specificity platform. Breadth was defined as the fraction of unique TCRs that were SARS-CoV-2-associated. Depth was defined as the fraction of total T cells that were SARS-CoV-2-associated. Using the MIRA data, each spike-specific TCR was mapped to the spike region that the TCR reacts to and placed in a CD4 or CD8 class. Log10-transformed breadth and depth values were compared by one-way ANOVA with Sidak's multiple comparisons tests. TCRdb provides this immuneACCESS table in a form limited to in-frame rearrangements. Some clones are lacking; in checked studies, under half of them reflect an unresolved V gene, and why the rest are absent is not known. That table is the source of V, J and clone size, and D and trimming were worked out from the DNA. This sample lists approximately 100,000 clones; more than 70% were detected once. Of the sample, roughly 15% falls within the top ten clones.

General conclusions and limits of the study: Because no day 14 peak-response samples were available, repertoires were characterized only after the peak T cell response. The 56-69-year group was small, and its depth increase did not reach significance, likely because of low power. The whole spike protein was spanned by vaccine-associated CD4 TCRs, and dominant responses were seen in regions 160-218 and 743-854. Spike-specific TCR breadth and depth rose significantly after two AZD1222 doses compared with day 0 and with MenACWY recipients. Conclusions about previously exposed vaccinees are limited because only five to seven AZD1222 recipients were SARS-CoV-2 seropositive at baseline. Participants were mostly white British, with more females than males. The authors suggested clonal diversity may have been underestimated. Nearly half of unique spike-specific TCRs reportedly recognized epitopes outside regions mutated in the B.1.351 and B.1.1.7 variants.

The TCR sequence derives from an adult in good health. This sequence uses TRBV11-1 and TRBJ2-5, and TRBD1 may be the D gene, going by 5 matching bases. Here the sequenced sample was peripheral blood, taken on day 0 of AZD1222 vaccination. The CDR3 has the sequence CASSFSNRETQYF. The sequenced DNA: TGTGCCAGCAGCTTTTCGAACAGGGAGACCCAGTACTTC.